Each of the 10 T cell receptor beta chains below was sequenced from the same sample in a study of shared clonotypes between healthy human individuals. TCRdb's copy holds only in-frame clones and misses some; the assay was immunoSEQ multiplex PCR. The data contain 1,500,000 or so clones, 97% to 99% of them singletons. The sample taken for sequencing was naive CD4+ T cells sorted from blood. Stated subset: CD45RA+ positively selected. The receptors shown here come from a man aged 30 to 39 in good health.

This chain links TRBV9 with TRBJ2-3, with D unresolved. Germline V CDR1 and CDR2: SGDLS, YYNGEE. The V and J ends lost 1 base and 2 bases respectively, with 5 bases between them. The CDR3 consists of 13 residues. Here the CDR3 DNA reads TGTGCCAGCAGCGTAAACCCCACAGATACGCAGTATTTT. Translation: CASSVNPTDTQYF.

The chain uses TRBV7-9 and TRBJ1-4; 10 nucleotides line up with TRBD1. This CDR3 contains 18 residues. Unmatched junction bases numbered 14, after V lost 6 bases and J lost 4 bases. The germline gives CDR1 SEHNR, CDR2 FQNEAQ (reference sequence). CDR3 amino acids: CASRASLGQGSGNEKLFF. CDR3 sequence (DNA): TGTGCCAGCAGAGCTTCACTGGGACAGGGGTCCGGTAATGAAAAACTGTTTTTT. Full variable domain (missing parts from reference TRBV7-9 and TRBJ1-4): DTGVSQNPRHKITKRGQNVTFRCDPISEHNRLYWYRQTLGQGPEFLTYFQNEAQLEKSRLLSDRFSAERPKGSFSTLEIQRTEQGDSAMYLCASRASLGQGSGNEKLFFGSGTQLSVL.

The chain carries TRBV5-8 and TRBJ2-1; D is perhaps TRBD2 (6 bases). Per the germline V gene, CDR1 is SGHTS and CDR2 is YDEGEE. This CDR3 is built from 16 residues. The germline V and J ends were trimmed by 0 bases and 3 bases, with 13 bases remaining between them. In DNA form, the CDR3 reads TGTGCCAGCAGCTTGGCCGGTGGTAGCGGCTACAATGAGCAGTTCTTC. Its translation is CASSLAGGSGYNEQFF.

The gene calls are TRBV6-1 and TRBJ1-4; D unclear. Trimming took off 6 bases at V and 4 bases at J, with 9 bases between the two ends. The V gene's germline CDR1 is MNHNS and CDR2 SASEGT. The CDR3 runs to 13 residues. The CDR3: CASRGRSNEKLFF. DNA of the CDR3: TGTGCCAGCAGGGGCCGGAGTAATGAAAAACTGTTTTTT.

This chain uses TRBV11-2 with TRBJ2-7; D is ambiguous. Germline lookup yields CDR1 SGHAT and CDR2 FQNNGV. Trimming took 1 base from V and 0 from J, leaving 10 bases between them. The length of the CDR3 is 15 residues. CDR3 loop: CASSLGPLNSYEQYF. The CDR3 region has the DNA TGTGCCAGCAGCTTAGGGCCTTTAAACTCCTACGAGCAGTACTTC.

The chain uses TRBV7-9 and TRBJ2-7; 9 bases map to TRBD2. The V gene end was trimmed by 3 bases and the J gene end by 4 bases; junction bases not matched to a gene: 4. Per germline, CDR1 SEHNR and CDR2 FQNEAQ (reference sequence). The CDR3 runs 14 residues. CDR3 in DNA: TGTGCCAGCAGCTTGCGGGAGGGAAGATACGAGCAGTACTTC. It is translated as CASSLREGRYEQYF.

This clone was counted a single time. The rearrangement links TRBV21-1 to TRBJ1-5; TRBD1, the table's D call, was not compared with the DNA. TRBV21-1 is given as a pseudogene. The CDR3 loop spans 17 amino acids. The chain's CDR3 is CATEGDPGGFGNQPQHF. The DNA of the CDR3 is TGTGCCACCGAGGGTGATCCAGGGGGCTTTGGCAATCAGCCCCAGCATTTT.

The V gene is TRBV9, the J gene TRBJ2-1, with TRBD2 matching 12 bases. The CDR3 totals 15 residues. In germline, CDR1 is SGDLS, CDR2 YYNGEE. V was clipped by 2 bases and J by 6 bases; unmatched bases: 3. The CDR3 DNA follows: TGTGCCAGCAGCGTTGGGACTAGCGGGCCCAATGAGCAGTTCTTC. This gives the protein CASSVGTSGPNEQFF. The complete variable domain, with remaining parts taken from reference TRBV9 and TRBJ2-1, reads DSGVTQTPKHLITATGQRVTLRCSPRSGDLSVYWYQQSLDQGLQFLIQYYNGEERAKGNILERFSAQQFPDLHSELNLSSLELGDSALYFCASSVGTSGPNEQFFGPGTRLTVL.

This chain joins TRBV28 and TRBJ1-4, with D possibly TRBD1 on 6 matching bases. CDR1 MDHEN and CDR2 SYDVKM come from the germline V gene. The CDR3 is 17 amino acids. V was trimmed by 2 bases and J by 0 bases, leaving 13 bases between them. The CDR3 DNA reads TGTGCCAGCAGTTTAGTCACAGGGATTGCAACTAATGAAAAACTGTTTTTT. It codes for CASSLVTGIATNEKLFF.

This clone was seen a single time. The V and J genes are TRBV28 and TRBJ1-3, with D unclear. Germline CDR1 MDHEN, CDR2 SYDVKM. Trimming cost V 7 bases and J 0 bases, with 10 bases left between them. CDR3 length equals 14 residues. The CDR3 is CASTFDLSGNTIYF. DNA of the CDR3: TGTGCCAGCACCTTTGACCTCTCTGGAAACACCATATATTTT.